The 28 T cell receptor beta chains below all came from one sample that was sequenced in a study of blood T cell repertoires in COVID-19. Profiled with immunoSEQ multiplex PCR; TCRdb holds only in-frame clones, not every one. The sample holds around 200,000 clones, under 80% seen once. Sequenced sample: peripheral blood. All receptors derive from a woman in her forties or fifties with acute or convalescent COVID-19.

A few counts support this clone. V gene TRBV5-6 combines with J gene TRBJ2-7; the D is unclear. From germline, CDR1 is SGHDT and CDR2 YYEEEE. Trimming cost V 3 bases and J 4 bases, with 14 bases left between them. The CDR3 covers 14 residues. This CDR3 reads CASSSLSGRYEQYF. CDR3 nucleotide sequence: TGTGCCAGCAGCTCCCTCTCAGGAAGGTACGAGCAGTACTTC.

The chain recombines TRBV11-2 with TRBJ2-7, with a weak D call TRBD1 (6 bases). The CDR3 is 15 residues long. Germline CDR1 SGHAT, CDR2 FQNNGV. V lost 2 bases, J lost 2 bases, and 13 bases lay in between. The CDR3: CASSLTRGQTYEQYF. The DNA for the CDR3 is TGTGCCAGCAGCTTAACCAGGGGCCAAACCTACGAGCAGTACTTC.

For the CDR3, the DNA is TGTGCCAGCAGCCCGTACCTGGGACAGGGGGCCAGTGAGCAGTTCTTC. Residues: CASSPYLGQGASEQFF. The rearrangement joins TRBV5-4 to TRBJ2-1, with TRBD1 identical over 12 bases. This CDR3 has 16 residues. Looked up from germline, CDR1 is SGHNT and CDR2 is YYREEE (reference sequence). V lost 4 bases and J lost 9; bases outside the gene matches: 11.

J is TRBJ1-5 and V is TRBV7-6; D unclear. Deletions cut 3 bases from V and 4 bases from J, with 13 bases between. Germline V gene lookup returns CDR1 SGHVS and CDR2 FNYEAQ. CDR3 length: 15 residues. This CDR3 is CASSLGSTWNQPQHF. The CDR3 DNA sequence: TGTGCCAGCAGCTTGGGGAGTACGTGGAATCAGCCCCAGCATTTT.

The genes are TRBV10-1 and TRBJ1-6, with 8 bases aligning to TRBD1. From germline, CDR1 is WNHNN and CDR2 SYGVQD (reference sequence). The V segment lost 6 bases and the J segment 6 bases; nucleotides outside the gene matches: 13. This CDR3 is built from 17 residues. The DNA for the CDR3 is TGCGCCAGCAGGCCAGGGGGCGCGATAGTCCCTAATTCACCCCTCCACTTT. Translated: CASRPGGAIVPNSPLHF.

The rearrangement uses TRBV5-6 and TRBJ2-7, with 8 bases identical to TRBD1. This CDR3 comprises 14 residues. Germline CDR1 and CDR2: SGHDT and YYEEEE. Unmatched junction bases numbered 5, after V lost 1 base and J lost 5 bases. The CDR3 DNA sequence: TGTGCCAGCAGCTTGCCGGGACAGGCCCACGAGCAGTACTTC. Protein sequence: CASSLPGQAHEQYF.

This clone was counted a single time. The chain has TRBV10-3 and TRBJ2-7, with a possible D match to TRBD1 (5 bases). Germline assignment: CDR1 ENHRY and CDR2 SYGVKD. The CDR3 extends over 15 amino acids. V shed 4 bases and J shed 0 bases, with 13 bases lying between them. The CDR3 reads CAISGRDSLSYEQYF. The CDR3 nucleotides read TGTGCCATCAGTGGGCGAGACAGCCTCTCCTACGAGCAGTACTTC.

The rearrangement uses TRBV10-2 and TRBJ1-4; D is unclear. The V and J ends lost 6 bases and 0 bases respectively, with 8 bases between them. The CDR3 sequence is 14 residues long. Germline CDR1 is WSHSY and CDR2 is SAAADI. In nucleotides, the CDR3 is TGCGCCAGCAGGCAGACTCCAACTAATGAAAAACTGTTTTTT. Translated: CASRQTPTNEKLFF.

The chain carries TRBV5-1 and TRBJ2-1; 7 bases align to TRBD2. With V trimmed by 0 bases and J by 7 bases, 10 bases remained unmatched. The CDR3 has 16 amino acids. The V gene's germline CDR1 is SGHRS and CDR2 YFSETQ. CDR3 loop: CASSLDPTSRLNEQFF. CDR3 coding DNA: TGCGCCAGCAGCTTGGATCCGACTAGCCGTTTAAATGAGCAGTTCTTC.

The chain uses TRBV10-3 and TRBJ1-4, with 8 bases lining up with TRBD1. Germline loops: CDR1 ENHRY, CDR2 SYGVKD. This CDR3 contains 14 residues. Trimming cost V 5 bases and J 5 bases; bases outside gene matches: 4. CDR3 protein: CAISKGQDNEKLFF. The DNA for the CDR3 is TGTGCCATCAGTAAGGGACAGGACAATGAAAAACTGTTTTTT.

The chain is built from TRBV28 and TRBJ2-1; 8 bases agree with TRBD2. CDR1 and CDR2 from the germline V gene are MDHEN and SYDVKM. The junction had 5 bases not matched to a gene; V was cut back by 3 bases and J by 4 bases. CDR3 length: 15 amino acids. In nucleotides, the CDR3 is TGTGCCAGCAGTTTTCACGGGAGGGCTTACAATGAGCAGTTCTTC. It is translated as CASSFHGRAYNEQFF.

A single count supports this clone. The gene calls are TRBV30 and TRBJ2-3, with D possibly TRBD2 on 6 matching bases. Germline lookup yields CDR1 GTSNPN and CDR2 SVGIG (reference sequence). The CDR3 sequence is 14 residues long. V lost 3 bases to trimming and J lost 0 bases, with 10 bases between them. In nucleotides, the CDR3 is TGTGCCTGGAGACCCGGGACTAGCACAGATACGCAGTATTTT. Amino acid sequence: CAWRPGTSTDTQYF.

V is TRBV27 and J is TRBJ2-3, with 9 positions matching TRBD1. The CDR3 contains 13 residues. In germline, CDR1 is MNHEY, CDR2 SMNVEV (reference sequence). Trimming took 7 bases from V and 3 from J; bases not matched to a gene: 2. This CDR3 reads CASNRGRTDTQYF. The DNA of the CDR3 is TGTGCCAGCAACAGGGGGCGGACAGATACGCAGTATTTT.

This clone was picked up one time. The genes are TRBV6-6 and TRBJ2-7; 9 bases line up with TRBD1. J gave up 0 bases and V 6 bases, and 6 bases lay outside the gene matches. This CDR3 has 15 residues. Germline CDR1 MNHNY, CDR2 SVGAGI (reference sequence). CDR3 bases: TGTGCCAGCAGGGCCGGGACAGGGAGCTCCTACGAGCAGTACTTC. This codes for CASRAGTGSSYEQYF.

The chain joins TRBV2 to TRBJ1-2, with 8 bases that match TRBD1. V gave up 4 bases and J gave up 7 bases; unmatched junction bases: 5. The germline V gene encodes CDR1 SNHLY and CDR2 FYNNEI. CDR3 length equals 13 residues. This CDR3 is CASSGQGRGGYTF. The DNA for the CDR3 is TGTGCCAGCAGTGGACAGGGGAGAGGTGGCTACACCTTC.

This chain connects TRBV15 to TRBJ2-7, with a tentative D call TRBD1 (6 bases). Germline assignment: CDR1 LNHNV and CDR2 YYDKDF (reference sequence). V was pared by 5 bases and J by 0 bases, with 11 bases between. CDR3 length: 14 residues. This chain's CDR3 is CATSGYRDSYEQYF. CDR3 nucleotide sequence: TGTGCCACCAGCGGTTACAGGGACTCCTACGAGCAGTACTTC. The whole variable domain, remainder taken from reference TRBV15 and TRBJ2-7, is DAMVIQNPRYQVTQFGKPVTLSCSQTLNHNVMYWYQQKSSQAPKLLFHYYDKDFNNEADTPDNFQSRRPNTSFCFLDIRSPGLGDTAMYLCATSGYRDSYEQYFGPGTRLTVT.

This chain uses TRBV11-2 with TRBJ1-6; D gene ambiguous. V dropped 5 bases and J dropped 7 bases, with 18 bases sitting between them. Looked up from germline, CDR1 is SGHAT and CDR2 is FQNNGV. The CDR3 loop spans 16 amino acids. CDR3 coding DNA: TGTGCCAGCAGCCCACCGCGACCCAGAGCGAATTCACCCCTCCACTTT. This translates into CASSPPRPRANSPLHF.

This clone came up once. The rearrangement uses TRBV27 and TRBJ2-5; 11 bases align to TRBD2. Germline loops: CDR1 MNHEY, CDR2 SMNVEV (reference sequence). CDR3 length: 16 amino acids. Trimming took 5 bases from V and 5 from J; bases not matched to a gene: 10. This CDR3 is CASSPIAGGATETQYF. CDR3 nucleotide sequence: TGTGCCAGCAGTCCAATAGCGGGAGGGGCGACTGAGACCCAGTACTTC.

The chain has TRBV7-8 and TRBJ1-5; no firm D call. The germline gives CDR1 SGHVS, CDR2 FQNEAQ. CDR3 length: 15 amino acids. V was trimmed by 5 bases and J by 0 bases, leaving 11 bases between them. As DNA, the CDR3 is TGTGCCAGCAGCCAGTTGCGGAATAGCAATCAGCCCCAGCATTTT. This gives the protein CASSQLRNSNQPQHF.

This rearrangement joins TRBV4-1 to TRBJ2-7; D gene uncertain. Germline CDR1 reads MGHRA; CDR2 reads YSYEKL. Trimming took off 0 bases at V and 0 bases at J, with 9 bases between the two ends. This CDR3 has 15 amino acids. In DNA, the CDR3 is TGCGCCAGCAGCCAAGAGGGCAGGATCTCCTACGAGCAGTACTTC. Residues: CASSQEGRISYEQYF.

The chain couples TRBV7-2 to TRBJ2-1, with unresolved D. Deletions cut 3 bases from V and 3 bases from J, with 9 bases between. Germline loops: CDR1 SGHTA, CDR2 FQGNSA. The CDR3 loop spans 14 amino acids. The CDR3 spells CASSLYHSYNEQFF. The CDR3 DNA reads as TGTGCCAGCAGCTTGTACCACAGCTACAATGAGCAGTTCTTC.

The J gene is TRBJ2-1, the V gene TRBV19, with 9 bases aligning to TRBD1. Germline CDR1 and CDR2: LNHDA and SQIVND (reference sequence). This CDR3 has 15 amino acids. Trimming cost V 5 bases and J 3 bases; bases outside gene matches: 5. The CDR3 nucleotides read TGTGCCAGTAGTTCTACAGGGGGCGGCTACAATGAGCAGTTCTTC. Amino acid sequence: CASSSTGGGYNEQFF. Combining the CDR3 with reference TRBV19 and TRBJ2-1 gives the whole variable domain DGGITQSPKYLFRKEGQNVTLSCEQNLNHDAMYWYRQDPGQGLRLIYYSQIVNDFQKGDIAEGYSVSREKKESFPLTVTSAQKNPTAFYLCASSSTGGGYNEQFFGPGTRLTVL.

This clone was observed a single time. This rearrangement joins TRBV19 to TRBJ2-1; tentative D call: TRBD2 (6 bases). With 1 base removed from V and 9 bases from J, the gap between germline ends came to 10 bases. CDR1 and CDR2 from the germline V gene are LNHDA and SQIVND (reference sequence). The CDR3 sequence is 13 residues long. The CDR3: CASSIGLGAEQFF. CDR3 nucleotides: TGTGCCAGTAGTATAGGACTAGGAGCTGAGCAGTTCTTC.

V and J are TRBV7-9 and TRBJ2-7; 11 nucleotides match TRBD2. Looked up from germline, CDR1 is SEHNR and CDR2 is FQNEAQ (reference sequence). The CDR3 sequence is 18 residues long. Trimming removed 0 bases from V and 5 bases from J; junction bases left unmatched: 12. DNA of the CDR3: TGTGCCAGCAGCTTAGCCCGATTATATAGCGGGAGGGCAGACGAGCAGTACTTC. Translated: CASSLARLYSGRADEQYF.

This chain connects TRBV29-1 to TRBJ2-3, with 10 bases fitting TRBD2. From germline, CDR1 is SQVTM and CDR2 ANQGSEA. The trim removed 0 bases at V and 1 base at J, leaving 4 bases unmatched. This CDR3 contains 16 residues. CDR3 residues: CSVEDLLAGGTDTQYF. CDR3 DNA sequence: TGCAGCGTTGAAGACCTCCTAGCGGGAGGCACAGATACGCAGTATTTT.

The chain carries TRBV20-1 and TRBJ2-1; D perhaps matches TRBD1 (6 bases). V lost 3 bases, J lost 2 bases, and 8 bases lay in between. The CDR3 contains 13 residues. Germline loops: CDR1 DFQATT, CDR2 SNEGSKA (reference sequence). In DNA, the CDR3 is TGCAGTGCTAGTAGGGACACCTACAATGAGCAGTTCTTC. Translating gives CSASRDTYNEQFF.

The V call is TRBV12-5, the J call TRBJ1-3, with D uncertain. Germline lookup yields CDR1 LGHNT and CDR2 FRNRAP. The germline V and J ends were trimmed by 6 bases and 0 bases, with 15 bases remaining between them. This CDR3 contains 16 residues. The CDR3 loop is CASGPTERISGNTIYF. The CDR3 DNA sequence: TGTGCTAGTGGCCCCACCGAGCGGATCTCTGGAAACACCATATATTTT.

The J gene is TRBJ2-5, the V gene TRBV25-1, with 9 bases identical to TRBD1. Germline V gives CDR1 MGHDK, CDR2 SYGVNS. The CDR3 is made up of 16 amino acids. After removal of 3 bases from V and 4 bases from J, the junction contained 9 bases not matched to a gene. The CDR3 DNA is TGTGCCAGCAGTGATCTTCGAACAGGGGGCGGAGAGACCCAGTACTTC. It yields the protein CASSDLRTGGGETQYF.